The 12 T cell receptor beta chains reported below all come from one sample, sequenced in a study of T-cell memory formation after mild COVID-19. TCRdb processed the 5' RACE reads anew with MiXCR; each CDR3 protein has one entry. The repertoire consists of over 450,000 distinct CDR3 sequences, with around 21% occurring once and the leading ten covering roughly an eighth. Material for sequencing was PBMCs or a T cell subset sorted from them (not recorded which). All receptors derive from an adult woman who had mild COVID-19 (a few samples of this study predate the infection). Cell type and time point are not known.

The chain employs TRBV7-2 and TRBJ2-5, with 7 positions matching TRBD2. Looked up from germline, CDR1 is SGHTA and CDR2 is FQGNSA. CDR3 length: 15 residues. Germline trimming cut 5 bases from V and 3 bases from J; bases unmatched to any gene: 9. The CDR3 DNA sequence: TGTGCCAGCAGCCCCGCCGGGGGGAGGGAAGAGACCCAGTACTTC. This sequence encodes CASSPAGGREETQYF.

This chain connects TRBV13 to TRBJ1-5; D perhaps matches TRBD1 (5 bases). Germline CDR1 PRHDT, CDR2 FYEKMQ (reference sequence). Trimming took 1 base from V and 2 from J, leaving 12 bases between them. The CDR3 is 16 residues long. The CDR3 DNA reads as TGTGCCAGCAGCTTAGCCGGGGCTGGGGGCAATCAGCCCCAGCATTTT. Translated: CASSLAGAGGNQPQHF.

This clonotype came up many times. This chain connects TRBV12-3 or TRBV12-4 to TRBJ2-3, with 10 bases fitting TRBD2. The CDR3 is 16 residues long. The junction had 9 bases not matched to a gene; V was cut back by 4 bases and J by 5 bases. The CDR3: CASSSWGAGGQDTQYF. As DNA, the CDR3 is TGTGCCAGCAGTTCCTGGGGAGCGGGGGGGCAAGATACGCAGTATTTT.

The CDR3 reads CASSVTRKDYGYTF. The CDR3 DNA sequence: TGTGCCAGCAGTGTAACAAGAAAGGACTATGGCTACACCTTC. The chain combines TRBV2 with TRBJ1-2; D gene unclear. V was clipped by 4 bases and J by 3 bases, with 12 bases between them. Germline lookup yields CDR1 SNHLY and CDR2 FYNNEI. The CDR3 spans 14 residues.

V gene TRBV14 combines with J gene TRBJ2-1, with 11 bases matching TRBD2. The CDR3 extends over 18 amino acids. The V gene's germline CDR1 is SGHDN and CDR2 FVKESK. V lost 1 base and J lost 0; bases outside the gene matches: 5. CDR3 amino acids: CASSQGLAGYSSYNEQFF. In DNA form, the CDR3 reads TGTGCCAGCAGCCAAGGACTAGCGGGGTATAGCTCCTACAATGAGCAGTTCTTC.

This clonotype was observed at least ten times. The chain is built from TRBV7-6 and TRBJ2-2; D possibly corresponds to TRBD2 (6 bases). Germline CDR1 reads SGHVS; CDR2 reads FNYEAQ. The CDR3 is 15 amino acids. V gave up 5 bases and J gave up 2 bases, with 12 bases separating them. The CDR3 loop reads CASSPTGLNTGELFF. The CDR3 DNA reads TGTGCCAGCAGCCCAACGGGACTTAACACCGGGGAGCTGTTTTTT.

The V call is TRBV19, the J call TRBJ1-1; 7 bases are a match to TRBD1. The CDR3 contains 15 residues. V gave up 0 bases and J gave up 7 bases; unmatched junction bases: 8. CDR1 LNHDA and CDR2 SQIVND come from the germline V gene (reference sequence). CDR3 DNA sequence: TGTGCCAGTAGTATAGATCGCGGAGGGACAGTTGAAGCTTTCTTT. This codes for CASSIDRGGTVEAFF. The full variable domain, in which reference TRBV19 and TRBJ1-1 provide the parts outside the CDR3, is DGGITQSPKYLFRKEGQNVTLSCEQNLNHDAMYWYRQDPGQGLRLIYYSQIVNDFQKGDIAEGYSVSREKKESFPLTVTSAQKNPTAFYLCASSIDRGGTVEAFFGQGTRLTVV.

This clonotype has a handful of counts. The rearrangement joins TRBV5-1 to TRBJ2-7; D might be TRBD2 (7 bases). Trimming cost V 0 bases and J 0 bases, with 10 bases left between them. The CDR3 loop spans 15 amino acids. Germline V gene sequence: CDR1 SGHRS, CDR2 YFSETQ. The CDR3 region is CASSLVGGPSYEQYF. For the CDR3, the DNA is TGCGCCAGCAGCTTGGTGGGGGGGCCCTCCTACGAGCAGTACTTC.

This clonotype has only a few counts. This chain links TRBV12-3 or TRBV12-4 with TRBJ2-3; possible D gene TRBD1, 6 bases. This CDR3 comprises 15 residues. With 0 bases removed from V and 6 bases from J, the gap between germline ends came to 13 bases. CDR3 nucleotides: TGTGCCAGCAGTTTAGCGACCCTCGACAGGGATACGCAGTATTTT. Residues: CASSLATLDRDTQYF.

This clonotype has just a few counts. V usage is TRBV12-3 or TRBV12-4 and J usage is TRBJ1-1; the match to TRBD1 covers 7 bases. The ends lost 4 bases at V and 1 base at J; junction bases unmatched: 6. The length of the CDR3 is 15 residues. The CDR3 region is CASSSPTGTNTEAFF. CDR3 coding DNA: TGTGCCAGCAGTTCTCCGACAGGGACGAACACTGAAGCTTTCTTT.

This clonotype has only one observation. This chain joins TRBV19 and TRBJ2-1; 7 nucleotides align to TRBD1. Per germline, CDR1 LNHDA and CDR2 SQIVND (reference sequence). The CDR3 has 16 residues. Trimming removed 6 bases from V and 2 bases from J; junction bases left unmatched: 10. CDR3 coding DNA: TGTGCCAGTAGCTCCCACTCGACAGGGACCTACAATGAGCAGTTCTTC. This translates into CASSSHSTGTYNEQFF. Combining the CDR3 with reference TRBV19 and TRBJ2-1 gives the whole variable domain DGGITQSPKYLFRKEGQNVTLSCEQNLNHDAMYWYRQDPGQGLRLIYYSQIVNDFQKGDIAEGYSVSREKKESFPLTVTSAQKNPTAFYLCASSSHSTGTYNEQFFGPGTRLTVL.

The chain has TRBV20-1 and TRBJ1-4; D not resolved. Germline CDR1 and CDR2: DFQATT and SNEGSKA (reference sequence). CDR3 length: 15 residues. Deletions cut 6 bases from V and 7 bases from J, with 21 bases between. Written as DNA, the CDR3 is TGCAGTGCACCCCTGTGGAGCGGATCGGGTGAAAAACTGTTTTTT. Translation: CSAPLWSGSGEKLFF.